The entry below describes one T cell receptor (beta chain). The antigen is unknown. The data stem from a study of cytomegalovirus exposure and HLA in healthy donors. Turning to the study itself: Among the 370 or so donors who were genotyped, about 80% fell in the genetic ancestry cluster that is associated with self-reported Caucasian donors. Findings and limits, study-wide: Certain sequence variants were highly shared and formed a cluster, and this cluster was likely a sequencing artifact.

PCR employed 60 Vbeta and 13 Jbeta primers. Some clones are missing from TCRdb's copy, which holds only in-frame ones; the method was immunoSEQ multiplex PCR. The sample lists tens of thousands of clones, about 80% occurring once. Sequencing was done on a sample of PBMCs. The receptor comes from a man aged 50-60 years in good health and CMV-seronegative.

Written as DNA, the CDR3 is TGTGCCAGCAGTTACGGGACAGGGACTTATGGCTACACCTTC. Residues: CASSYGTGTYGYTF. The chain combines TRBV6-6 with TRBJ1-2; 9 bases are shared with TRBD1. This CDR3 contains 14 residues. Trimming at V came to 2 bases and at J to 5 bases, leaving 3 bases not matched to a gene. Germline values: CDR1 MNHNY, CDR2 SVGAGI (reference sequence).